Detailed here is one T cell receptor (beta chain). V was pared by 0 bases and J by 2 bases, with 10 bases between. This CDR3 has 16 amino acids. CDR1 MNHEY and CDR2 SMNVEV come from the germline V gene (reference sequence). This record comes from a study of PD-1 blockade in classical Hodgkin lymphoma. Measured with immunoSEQ multiplex PCR; TCRdb has only the in-frame clones, and not every one. Among some 13,000 clones listed, more than 85% were seen once. In every patient, relapse followed autologous stem cell transplantation, while exposure to brentuximab vedotin differed. V and J are TRBV27 and TRBJ2-2; D is undetermined. This clonotype originated in a human donor with classical Hodgkin lymphoma. The sample in question was peripheral blood mononuclear cells (PBMCs), obtained at baseline. The CDR3 DNA reads as TGTGCCAGCAGTTTATCGATATGGGGTAACACCGGGGAGCTGTTTTTT. Translating it yields CASSLSIWGNTGELFF.